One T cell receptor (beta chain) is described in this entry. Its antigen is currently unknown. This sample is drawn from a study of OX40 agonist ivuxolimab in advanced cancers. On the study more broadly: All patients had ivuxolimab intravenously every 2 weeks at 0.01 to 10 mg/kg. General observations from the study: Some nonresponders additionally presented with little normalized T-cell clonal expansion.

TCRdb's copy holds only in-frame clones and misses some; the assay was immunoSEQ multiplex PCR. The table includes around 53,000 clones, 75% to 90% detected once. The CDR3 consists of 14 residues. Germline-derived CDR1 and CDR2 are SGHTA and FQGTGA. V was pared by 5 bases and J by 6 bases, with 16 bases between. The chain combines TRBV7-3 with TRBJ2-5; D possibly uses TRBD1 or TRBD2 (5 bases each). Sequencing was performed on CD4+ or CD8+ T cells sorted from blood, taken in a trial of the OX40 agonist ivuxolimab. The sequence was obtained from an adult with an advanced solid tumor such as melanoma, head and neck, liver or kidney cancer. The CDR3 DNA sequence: TGTGCCAGCAGCCCCCACGGGGCGGTGCAGACCCAGTACTTC. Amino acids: CASSPHGAVQTQYF.